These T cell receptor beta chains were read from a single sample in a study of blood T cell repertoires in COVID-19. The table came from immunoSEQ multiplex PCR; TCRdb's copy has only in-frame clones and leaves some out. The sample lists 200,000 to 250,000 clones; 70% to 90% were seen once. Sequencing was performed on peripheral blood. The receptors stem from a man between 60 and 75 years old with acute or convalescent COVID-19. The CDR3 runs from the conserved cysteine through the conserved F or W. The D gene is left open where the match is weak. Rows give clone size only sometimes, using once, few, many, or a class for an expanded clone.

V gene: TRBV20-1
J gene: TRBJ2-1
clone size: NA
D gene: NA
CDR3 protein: CSASYSAGGGPSSYNEQFF
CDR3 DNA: TGCAGTGCTAGTTACTCTGCAGGGGGAGGACCTAGCTCCTACAATGAGCAGTTCTTC

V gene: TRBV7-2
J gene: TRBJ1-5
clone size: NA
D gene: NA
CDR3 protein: CASSLGGVRFDQPQHF
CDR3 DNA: TGTGCCAGCAGCTTAGGGGGCGTCCGCTTCGATCAGCCCCAGCATTTT

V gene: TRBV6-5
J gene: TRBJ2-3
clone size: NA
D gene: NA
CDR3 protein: CASTARAGLQDTQYF
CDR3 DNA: TGTGCCAGCACCGCCCGGGCAGGGCTTCAAGATACGCAGTATTTT

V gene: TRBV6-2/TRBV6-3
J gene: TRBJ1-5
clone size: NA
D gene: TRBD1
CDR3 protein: CASSSDRVPPYSNQPQHF
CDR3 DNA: TGTGCCAGCAGTTCTGACAGGGTTCCTCCTTATAGCAATCAGCCCCAGCATTTT

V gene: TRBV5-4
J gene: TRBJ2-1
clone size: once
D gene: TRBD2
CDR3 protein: CASSLAPTSGVNEQFF
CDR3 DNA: TGTGCCAGCAGCTTGGCCCCGACTAGCGGAGTCAATGAGCAGTTCTTC

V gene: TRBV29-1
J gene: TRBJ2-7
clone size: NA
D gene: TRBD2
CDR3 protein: CSVDRGGVRGRYYEQYF
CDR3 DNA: TGCAGCGTTGATCGTGGGGGGGTAAGAGGTAGATACTACGAGCAGTACTTC

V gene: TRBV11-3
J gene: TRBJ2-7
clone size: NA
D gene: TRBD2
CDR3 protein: CASSPAGGYEQYF
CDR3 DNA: TGTGCCAGCAGCCCCGCGGGGGGATACGAGCAGTACTTC

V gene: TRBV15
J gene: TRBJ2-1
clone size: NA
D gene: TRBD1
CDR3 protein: CATSRDAQGDNEQFF
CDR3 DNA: TGTGCCACCAGCAGAGATGCACAGGGGGACAATGAGCAGTTCTTC

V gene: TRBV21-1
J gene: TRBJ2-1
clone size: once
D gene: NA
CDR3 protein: CASSSRLAGGYEQFF
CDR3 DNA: TGTGCCAGCAGCTCCCGACTAGCGGGAGGGTATGAGCAGTTCTTC

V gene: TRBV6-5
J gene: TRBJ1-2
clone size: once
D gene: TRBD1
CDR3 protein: CASSYSPGQAYGYTF
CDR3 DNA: TGTGCCAGCAGTTACAGCCCGGGACAGGCATATGGCTACACCTTC

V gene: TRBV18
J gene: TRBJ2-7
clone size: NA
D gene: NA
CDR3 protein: CASSPPPGWPNSSYEQYF
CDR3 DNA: TGTGCCAGCTCACCACCCCCGGGGTGGCCCAACTCCTCCTACGAGCAGTACTTC

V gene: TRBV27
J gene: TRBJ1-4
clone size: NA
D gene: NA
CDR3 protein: CASKGLGGDEKLFF
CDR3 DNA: TGTGCCAGCAAGGGGCTGGGAGGGGATGAAAAACTGTTTTTT

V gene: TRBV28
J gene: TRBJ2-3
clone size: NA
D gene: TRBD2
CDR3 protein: CASSFSGGRVGMQYF
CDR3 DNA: TGTGCCAGCAGTTTTAGCGGCGGGAGAGTTGGTATGCAGTATTTT

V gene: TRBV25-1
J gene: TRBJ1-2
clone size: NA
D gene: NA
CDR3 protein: CATLRDLRFTF
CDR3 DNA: TGTGCCACCCTCCGGGACTTACGATTCACCTTC

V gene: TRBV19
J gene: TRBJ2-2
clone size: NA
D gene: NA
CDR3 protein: CASSIEGRGTGELFF
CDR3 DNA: TGTGCCAGTAGTATAGAAGGGAGAGGTACCGGGGAGCTGTTTTTT

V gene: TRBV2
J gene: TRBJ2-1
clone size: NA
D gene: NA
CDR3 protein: CASSEGPGYSSESLF
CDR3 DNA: TGTGCCAGCAGTGAGGGGCCGGGCTATAGTAGTGAGTCCCTCTTC

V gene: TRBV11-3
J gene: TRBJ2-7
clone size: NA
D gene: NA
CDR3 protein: CASSRRDRTYEQYF
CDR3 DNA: TGTGCCAGCAGCCGGCGGGACCGAACCTACGAGCAGTACTTC

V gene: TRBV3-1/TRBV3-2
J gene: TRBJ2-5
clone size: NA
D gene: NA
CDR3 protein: CASSQGRQETQYF
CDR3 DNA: TGTGCCAGCAGCCAAGGGAGGCAAGAGACCCAGTACTTC

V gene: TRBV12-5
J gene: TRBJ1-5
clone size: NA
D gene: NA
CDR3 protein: CASGLVQGLSPQHF
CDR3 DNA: TGTGCTAGTGGTTTGGTACAGGGCCTATCGCCCCAGCATTTT

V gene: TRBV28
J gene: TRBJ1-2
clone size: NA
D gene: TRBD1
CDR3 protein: CASTDRGNRYTF
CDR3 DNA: TGTGCCAGCACAGACAGGGGGAACAGATACACCTTC

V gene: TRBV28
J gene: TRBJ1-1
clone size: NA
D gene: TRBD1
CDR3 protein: CASETGGTEAFF
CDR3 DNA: TGTGCCAGCGAGACAGGGGGCACTGAAGCTTTCTTT

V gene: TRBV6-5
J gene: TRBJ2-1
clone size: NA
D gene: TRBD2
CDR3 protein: CASRKRAGGPSEQFF
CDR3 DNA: TGTGCCAGCAGAAAAAGGGCGGGAGGGCCTAGTGAGCAGTTCTTC

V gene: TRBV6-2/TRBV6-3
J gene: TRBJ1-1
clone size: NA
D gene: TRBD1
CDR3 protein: CASSYPHRGNTEAFF
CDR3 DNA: TGTGCCAGCAGTTACCCGCACAGGGGGAACACTGAAGCTTTCTTT

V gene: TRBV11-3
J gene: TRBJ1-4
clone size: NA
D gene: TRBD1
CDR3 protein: CASSSYRGRGEKLFF
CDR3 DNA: TGTGCCAGCAGCTCGTACAGGGGGCGCGGGGAAAAACTGTTTTTT

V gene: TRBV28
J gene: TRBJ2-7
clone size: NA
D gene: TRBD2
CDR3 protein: CASSGAGGLSYEQYF
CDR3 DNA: TGTGCCAGCAGCGGAGCGGGAGGGCTTTCCTACGAGCAGTACTTC

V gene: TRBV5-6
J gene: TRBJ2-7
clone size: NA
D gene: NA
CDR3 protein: CASSSFQGNSLGSYEQYF
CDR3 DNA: TGTGCCAGCAGCTCCTTCCAGGGTAATTCATTGGGGTCCTACGAGCAGTACTTC

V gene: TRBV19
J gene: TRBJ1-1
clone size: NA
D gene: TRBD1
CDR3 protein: CASSKRTGSGPEAFF
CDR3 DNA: TGTGCCAGTAGTAAGCGGACAGGCTCGGGGCCTGAAGCTTTCTTT

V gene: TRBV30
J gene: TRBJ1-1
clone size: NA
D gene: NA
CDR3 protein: CAWSSLGAHKNTEAFF
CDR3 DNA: TGTGCCTGGAGTTCCCTAGGTGCCCACAAGAACACTGAAGCTTTCTTT

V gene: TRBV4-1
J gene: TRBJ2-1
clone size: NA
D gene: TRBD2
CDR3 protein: CASSQDGAGGSYNEQFF
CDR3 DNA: TGCGCCAGCAGCCAAGATGGAGCGGGAGGCTCCTACAATGAGCAGTTCTTC

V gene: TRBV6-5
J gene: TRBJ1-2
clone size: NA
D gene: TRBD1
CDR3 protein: CASSYWGQGFAGGYTF
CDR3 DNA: TGTGCCAGCAGTTACTGGGGACAGGGATTCGCAGGTGGCTACACCTTC

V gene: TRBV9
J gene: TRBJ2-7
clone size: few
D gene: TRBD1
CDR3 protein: CASSNRGTGGEQYF
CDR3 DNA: TGTGCCAGCAGCAACAGAGGGACAGGGGGCGAGCAGTACTTC

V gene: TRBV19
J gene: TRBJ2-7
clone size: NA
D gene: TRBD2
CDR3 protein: CASSRLAGNYEQYF
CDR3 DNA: TGTGCCAGTAGTAGACTAGCGGGAAACTACGAGCAGTACTTC

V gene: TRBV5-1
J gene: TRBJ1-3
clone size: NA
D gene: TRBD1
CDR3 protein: CASSSGTVGNTIYF
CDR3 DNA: TGCGCCAGCAGCTCCGGGACAGTTGGAAACACCATATATTTT

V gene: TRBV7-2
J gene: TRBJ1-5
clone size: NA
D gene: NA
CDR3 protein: CASSLALGERQPQHF
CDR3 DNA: TGTGCCAGCAGCTTAGCGCTCGGGGAGCGACAGCCCCAGCATTTT

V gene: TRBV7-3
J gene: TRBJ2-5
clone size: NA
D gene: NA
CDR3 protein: CASSFTGTHQETQYF
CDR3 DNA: TGTGCCAGCAGCTTTACCGGGACTCACCAAGAGACCCAGTACTTC

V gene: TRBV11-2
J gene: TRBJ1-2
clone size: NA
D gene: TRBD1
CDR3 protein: CASSSLRDRAGGYTF
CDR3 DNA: TGTGCCAGCAGCTCATTAAGGGACAGGGCCGGTGGCTACACCTTC

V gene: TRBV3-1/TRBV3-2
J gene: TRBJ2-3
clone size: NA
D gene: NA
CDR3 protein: CASSRGRDSTDTQYF
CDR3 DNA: TGTGCCAGCAGCCGAGGGCGGGATAGCACAGATACGCAGTATTTT

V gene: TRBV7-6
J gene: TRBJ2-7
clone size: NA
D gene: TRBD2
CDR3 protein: CASSKSSGIPYEQYF
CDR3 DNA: TGTGCCAGCAGCAAGTCTAGCGGGATTCCCTACGAGCAGTACTTC

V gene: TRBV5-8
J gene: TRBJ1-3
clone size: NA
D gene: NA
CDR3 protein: CASRIIAAGNTIYF
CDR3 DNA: TGTGCCAGCAGGATAATTGCGGCAGGAAACACCATATATTTT

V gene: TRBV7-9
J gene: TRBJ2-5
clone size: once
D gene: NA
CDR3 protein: CARRGEQETQYF
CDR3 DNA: TGTGCCCGGCGAGGAGAGCAAGAGACCCAGTACTTC

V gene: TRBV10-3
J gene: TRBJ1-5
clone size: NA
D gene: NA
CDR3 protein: CAISVGRGNQPQHF
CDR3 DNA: TGTGCCATCAGTGTGGGCAGGGGCAATCAGCCCCAGCATTTT

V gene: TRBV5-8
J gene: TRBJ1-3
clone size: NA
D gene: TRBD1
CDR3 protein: CASSIDRAGNTIYF
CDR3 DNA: TGTGCCAGCAGCATCGACAGGGCCGGAAACACCATATATTTT

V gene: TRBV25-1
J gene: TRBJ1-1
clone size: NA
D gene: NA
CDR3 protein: CASSEYAAHGTEAFF
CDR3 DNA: TGTGCCAGCAGTGAATACGCAGCCCACGGGACAGAAGCTTTCTTT

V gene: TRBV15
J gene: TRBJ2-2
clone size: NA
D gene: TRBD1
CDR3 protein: CATSRYPGQANTGELFF
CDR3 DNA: TGTGCCACCAGCAGATATCCGGGACAGGCGAACACCGGGGAGCTGTTTTTT

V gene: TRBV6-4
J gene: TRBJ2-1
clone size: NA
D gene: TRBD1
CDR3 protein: CASSRTGASSYNEQFF
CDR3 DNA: TGTGCCAGCAGCCGGACAGGGGCGAGCTCCTACAATGAGCAGTTCTTC

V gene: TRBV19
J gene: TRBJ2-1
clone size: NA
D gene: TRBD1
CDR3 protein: CASSIGTGGREQFF
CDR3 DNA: TGTGCCAGTAGTATAGGGACAGGGGGTAGAGAGCAGTTCTTC

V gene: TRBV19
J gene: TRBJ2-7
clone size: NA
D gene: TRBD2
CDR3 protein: CASSKGLANTPHITYEQYF
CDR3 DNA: TGTGCCAGTAGTAAGGGACTAGCGAACACACCGCACATAACCTACGAGCAGTACTTC

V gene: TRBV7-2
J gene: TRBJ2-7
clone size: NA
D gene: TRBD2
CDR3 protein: CASSLGLAGTYEQYF
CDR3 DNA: TGTGCCAGCAGCTTAGGACTAGCGGGAACCTACGAGCAGTACTTC

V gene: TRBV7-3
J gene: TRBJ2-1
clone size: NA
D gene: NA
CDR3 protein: CASSLFESYNEQFF
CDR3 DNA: TGTGCCAGCAGCTTATTCGAGTCCTACAATGAGCAGTTCTTC